A single sample gave rise to the 29 T cell receptor beta chains below, sequenced in a study of T cell responses to AZD1222 COVID-19 vaccine. This table comes from immunoSEQ multiplex PCR, and its TCRdb copy is limited to in-frame clones, with some not included. Here the sample spans roughly 48,000 clones, over 75% being singletons. Sequenced material: peripheral blood, taken 28 days after the second AZD1222 dose. The receptors originated from an adult who received the AZD1222 COVID-19 vaccine.

The J gene is TRBJ1-2, the V gene TRBV12-3 or TRBV12-4, with D possibly matching TRBD1 (5 bases). The CDR3 totals 12 residues. Trimming shortened V by 2 bases and J by 8 bases, and 9 bases separated the two germline ends. In DNA form, the CDR3 reads TGTGCCAGCAGTTTATCGGGGGTCGGCTACACCTTC. Amino acid sequence: CASSLSGVGYTF.

V usage is TRBV5-8 and J usage is TRBJ2-1, with a weak D call TRBD2 (6 bases). In germline, CDR1 is SGHTS, CDR2 YDEGEE. The CDR3 has 15 amino acids. V was clipped by 4 bases and J by 6 bases, with 17 bases between them. In nucleotides, the CDR3 is TGTGCCAGCAGCGCCGGGTTAGCGGCCTTCAATGAGCAGTTCTTC. Amino acid sequence: CASSAGLAAFNEQFF.

V gene TRBV18 combines with J gene TRBJ1-3; 7 nucleotides align to TRBD1. Germline trimming cut 2 bases from V and 3 bases from J; bases unmatched to any gene: 7. Looked up from germline, CDR1 is KGHSH and CDR2 is LQKENI. CDR3 length: 16 residues. CDR3 sequence reads: CASSPSSGGSGNTIYF. CDR3 nucleotides: TGTGCCAGCTCACCAAGCTCAGGGGGAAGTGGAAACACCATATATTTT. The variable domain in full, with the rest retrieved from reference TRBV18 and TRBJ1-3, is NAGVMQNPRHLVRRRGQEARLRCSPMKGHSHVYWYRQLPEEGLKFMVYLQKENIIDESGMPKERFSAEFPKEGPSILRIQQVVRGDSAAYFCASSPSSGGSGNTIYFGEGSWLTVV.

The rearrangement uses TRBV5-1 and TRBJ2-3; 11 bases line up with TRBD2. This CDR3 is built from 14 residues. J gave up 4 bases and V 7 bases, and 5 bases lay outside the gene matches. Germline V lookup: CDR1 SGHRS, CDR2 YFSETQ. CDR3 coding DNA: TGCGCCAGCCGGCTAGCGGGAGGCGCAGATACGCAGTATTTT. Amino acids: CASRLAGGADTQYF.

The rearrangement uses TRBV2 and TRBJ1-2; tentatively, D is TRBD1 (6 bases). V lost 6 bases and J lost 6, with 8 bases in between. Germline V CDR1 and CDR2: SNHLY, FYNNEI. The CDR3 loop spans 11 amino acids. CDR3 sequence (DNA): TGTGCCAGCAGGAACAGGGATGGCTACACCTTC. Translating it yields CASRNRDGYTF.

Here the CDR3 reads CASSQVPRTGPGEQYF. CDR3 bases: TGCGCCAGCAGCCAGGTCCCACGGACAGGGCCAGGGGAGCAGTACTTC. V usage is TRBV4-1 and J usage is TRBJ2-7, with 8 bases matching TRBD1. Trimming removed 3 bases from V and 7 bases from J; junction bases left unmatched: 14. Germline V CDR1 and CDR2: MGHRA, YSYEKL. CDR3 length: 16 residues.

The CDR3 bases are TGTGCCAGCAGACCCACCGATCCGGGACTAGCCTACGAGCAGTACTTC. Translating gives CASRPTDPGLAYEQYF. This chain uses TRBV28 with TRBJ2-7; 8 positions agree with TRBD2. The CDR3 is made up of 16 amino acids. CDR1 and CDR2 (germline): MDHEN, SYDVKM. The ends lost 6 bases at V and 2 bases at J; junction bases unmatched: 12.

This clone was detected only a few times. This chain joins TRBV7-3 and TRBJ2-2, with 16 positions matching TRBD2. The trim removed 4 bases at V and 6 bases at J, leaving 11 bases unmatched. The germline gives CDR1 SGHTA, CDR2 FQGTGA. The CDR3 loop spans 19 amino acids. CDR3 in DNA: TGTGCCAGCAGCTCCACCGGGACTAGCGGGGGGGCTCCCTCCGGGGAGCTGTTTTTT. It specifies CASSSTGTSGGAPSGELFF.

The J gene is TRBJ1-2, the V gene TRBV18; D remains unclear. The V gene lost 9 bases and the J gene lost 7 bases, with 15 bases spanning the gap. The CDR3 sequence is 12 residues long. The germline gives CDR1 KGHSH, CDR2 LQKENI. The CDR3 DNA is TGTGCCAGACGGACGGGAATATGTGGCTACACCTTC. Protein: CARRTGICGYTF.

This chain connects TRBV9 to TRBJ2-7; 8 bases line up with TRBD1. The germline V gene encodes CDR1 SGDLS and CDR2 YYNGEE. The CDR3 loop spans 14 amino acids. V lost 4 bases to trimming and J lost 2 bases; unmatched junction nucleotides: 5. The CDR3 loop reads CASSLGTGTYEQYF. The DNA of the CDR3 is TGTGCCAGCAGCCTAGGGACAGGTACCTACGAGCAGTACTTC.

The V and J genes are TRBV7-2 and TRBJ1-4; 11 bases align to TRBD1. The CDR3 length is 15 residues. V trimming: 5 bases; J trimming: 7 bases; junction bases outside the gene matches: 6. Looked up from germline, CDR1 is SGHTA and CDR2 is FQGNSA. The CDR3 region is CASSPPGTGGEKLFF. The CDR3 bases are TGTGCCAGCAGCCCTCCCGGGACAGGGGGTGAAAAACTGTTTTTT.

CDR3 nucleotides: TGTGCCAGCAGTGAAAGGGACAGGGGGCGCCGGAATCAGCCCCAGCATTTT. As protein: CASSERDRGRRNQPQHF. V is TRBV2 and J is TRBJ1-5; 12 bases line up with TRBD1. V gave up 2 bases and J gave up 4 bases; unmatched junction bases: 6. Per the germline V gene, CDR1 is SNHLY and CDR2 is FYNNEI. The CDR3 totals 17 residues. The complete variable domain, with remaining parts taken from reference TRBV2 and TRBJ1-5, reads EPEVTQTPSHQVTQMGQEVILRCVPISNHLYFYWYRQILGQKVEFLVSFYNNEISEKSEIFDDQFSVERPDGSNFTLKIRSTKLEDSAMYFCASSERDRGRRNQPQHFGDGTRLSIL.

The rearrangement uses TRBV5-1 and TRBJ2-2; 7 nucleotides line up with TRBD2. From germline, CDR1 is SGHRS and CDR2 YFSETQ. The CDR3 covers 12 residues. J lost 7 bases, V lost 3 bases, and 0 bases had no gene match. CDR3 in DNA: TGCGCCAGCAGCTGGGAGGGCGGGGAGCTGTTTTTT. Residues: CASSWEGGELFF.

The CDR3 reads CASSQETGALNTEAFF. CDR3 bases: TGCGCCAGCAGCCAAGAGACAGGGGCGTTGAACACTGAAGCTTTCTTT. V and J are TRBV4-1 and TRBJ1-1; 8 bases line up with TRBD1. The J segment lost 0 bases and the V segment lost 0 bases, leaving 3 bases of the junction unmatched. Germline CDR1 and CDR2: MGHRA and YSYEKL. CDR3 size: 16 residues.

With respect to this clone: The sample has other DNA sequences that encode this CDR3 too. The CDR3 DNA is TGTGCCAGCAGTTTTGGACAGGTCTACGAGCAGTACTTC. Translation: CASSFGQVYEQYF. V usage is TRBV12-3 or TRBV12-4 and J usage is TRBJ2-7; 7 positions match TRBD1. J gave up 3 bases and V 3 bases, and 2 bases lay outside the gene matches. There are 13 residues in the CDR3.

V gene TRBV2 combines with J gene TRBJ1-5; 7 bases map to TRBD1. The CDR3 extends over 16 amino acids. V lost 6 bases and J lost 2; bases outside the gene matches: 10. The V gene's germline CDR1 is SNHLY and CDR2 FYNNEI. The CDR3 sequence: CASSATGVAGNQPQHF. CDR3 nucleotides: TGTGCCAGCAGCGCTACAGGGGTTGCGGGCAATCAGCCCCAGCATTTT.

V is TRBV6-2 or TRBV6-3 and J is TRBJ2-1; a weak D match, TRBD1 (6 bases). CDR1 and CDR2 (germline): MNHEY, SVGEGT. This CDR3 has 17 amino acids. Trimming took 1 base from V and 7 from J, leaving 20 bases between them. CDR3 amino acids: CASSYWDTKFRGNEQFF. The CDR3 DNA is TGTGCCAGCAGTTACTGGGACACAAAATTTAGGGGAAATGAGCAGTTCTTC.

The chain couples TRBV18 to TRBJ1-2; a possible D gene is TRBD1 (5 bases). The V gene lost 2 bases and the J gene lost 4 bases, with 14 bases spanning the gap. The CDR3 is 15 amino acids. Per germline, CDR1 KGHSH and CDR2 LQKENI. The CDR3: CASSPETGQSYGYTF. CDR3 DNA: TGTGCCAGCTCACCAGAGACGGGGCAGAGCTATGGCTACACCTTC.

The rearrangement uses TRBV2 and TRBJ2-5, with 7 nucleotides matching TRBD2. Unmatched junction bases numbered 18, after V lost 4 bases and J lost 4 bases. This CDR3 is 18 amino acids long. Germline V gene lookup returns CDR1 SNHLY and CDR2 FYNNEI. The CDR3 coding sequence is TGTGCCAGCAGTGTTAGGCTAGCGGAGATCTCGGTGGGAGAGACCCAGTACTTC. It specifies CASSVRLAEISVGETQYF.

The genes are TRBV7-8 and TRBJ2-7; 13 nucleotides line up with TRBD2. Germline CDR1 and CDR2: SGHVS and FQNEAQ. V was pared by 3 bases and J by 3 bases, with 2 bases of the junction left unmatched. CDR3 length equals 15 residues. The CDR3 DNA reads TGTGCCAGCAGCTTGACTAGCGGGGGGCTCTACGAGCAGTACTTC. This translates into CASSLTSGGLYEQYF.

The chain uses TRBV5-4 and TRBJ2-7, with 13 bases lining up with TRBD2. The V gene end was trimmed by 4 bases and the J gene end by 4 bases; junction bases not matched to a gene: 8. Germline CDR1 reads SGHNT; CDR2 reads YYREEE (reference sequence). The length of the CDR3 is 16 residues. CDR3 sequence reads: CASSPGLAGRKYEQYF. DNA for the CDR3: TGTGCCAGCAGCCCGGGACTAGCGGGGAGAAAATACGAGCAGTACTTC.

V gene TRBV3-1 (or the pseudogene TRBV3-2) combines with J gene TRBJ2-3, with TRBD2 matching over 9 bases. The CDR3 loop spans 16 amino acids. Germline lookup yields CDR1 LGHDT and CDR2 YNNKEL (reference sequence). V shed 0 bases, J shed 3 bases, and the junction held 4 bases outside the gene matches. The chain's CDR3 is CASSQEGGGATDTQYF. The DNA for the CDR3 is TGTGCCAGCAGCCAAGAGGGCGGGGGGGCAACAGATACGCAGTATTTT.

V is TRBV7-3 and J is TRBJ2-2; unclear D gene. The CDR3 totals 17 residues. V lost 10 bases, J lost 6 bases, and 27 bases lay in between. Germline loops: CDR1 SGHTA, CDR2 FQGTGA. The DNA for the CDR3 is TGTGCCAACCCCAGGACCTGGATAATCACTCGGCCCGGGGAGCTGTTTTTT. Translation gives CANPRTWIITRPGELFF.

The rearrangement joins TRBV27 to TRBJ2-7; D not resolved. V was cut by 5 bases and J by 6 bases, with 14 bases left in between. Germline V gene lookup returns CDR1 MNHEY and CDR2 SMNVEV (reference sequence). The CDR3 runs 13 residues. The CDR3 spells CASSTDRSREQYF. CDR3 DNA sequence: TGTGCCAGCAGTACGGACCGTTCCCGCGAGCAGTACTTC.

The chain has TRBV5-6 and TRBJ1-3; TRBD1 agrees at 7 bases. This CDR3 is 15 amino acids long. Germline trimming cut 3 bases from V and 0 bases from J; bases unmatched to any gene: 3. Germline CDR1 SGHDT, CDR2 YYEEEE. The CDR3 loop is CASSWGQNSGNTIYF. In DNA form, the CDR3 reads TGTGCCAGCAGCTGGGGACAGAACTCTGGAAACACCATATATTTT.

The V gene is TRBV19, the J gene TRBJ2-3, with D possibly being TRBD2 (6 bases). The CDR3 runs to 13 residues. Germline V gene data show CDR1 as LNHDA and CDR2 as SQIVND (reference sequence). V lost 5 bases, J lost 2 bases, and 8 bases lay in between. The CDR3 region has the DNA TGTGCCAGTAGTCGGGAGCCCACAGATACGCAGTATTTT. This gives the protein CASSREPTDTQYF.

The chain carries TRBV6-5 and TRBJ2-5; no definite D call. In germline, CDR1 is MNHEY, CDR2 SVGAGI. The CDR3 extends over 14 amino acids. Trimming shortened V by 5 bases and J by 3 bases, and 13 bases separated the two germline ends. For the CDR3, the DNA is TGTGCCAGCAGTCCAAACTCTGGAAAAGAGACCCAGTACTTC. This gives the protein CASSPNSGKETQYF.

This clone has just a few counts. V and J are TRBV7-9 and TRBJ2-7; 11 nucleotides align to TRBD2. Germline V gene lookup returns CDR1 SEHNR and CDR2 FQNEAQ (reference sequence). CDR3 length: 14 residues. The ends lost 6 bases at V and 10 bases at J; junction bases unmatched: 11. The CDR3 DNA follows: TGTGCCAGCAGTAGCCAACTAGCGGGGGCCGATCAGTACTTC. This translates into CASSSQLAGADQYF.

The chain couples TRBV13 to TRBJ2-7; 12 bases line up with TRBD1. V lost 6 bases, J lost 11 bases, and 11 bases stayed unmatched. The CDR3 extends over 14 amino acids. Germline assignment: CDR1 PRHDT and CDR2 FYEKMQ (reference sequence). The CDR3 sequence is CASRSPGQGAGKYF. CDR3 DNA sequence: TGTGCCAGCAGGTCCCCGGGACAGGGGGCGGGAAAGTACTTC. The full variable domain, with the rest looked up from reference TRBV13 and TRBJ2-7, is AAGVIQSPRHLIKEKRETATLKCYPIPRHDTVYWYQQGPGQDPQFLISFYEKMQSDKGSIPDRFSAQQFSDYHSELNMSSLELGDSALYFCASRSPGQGAGKYFGPGTRLTVT.